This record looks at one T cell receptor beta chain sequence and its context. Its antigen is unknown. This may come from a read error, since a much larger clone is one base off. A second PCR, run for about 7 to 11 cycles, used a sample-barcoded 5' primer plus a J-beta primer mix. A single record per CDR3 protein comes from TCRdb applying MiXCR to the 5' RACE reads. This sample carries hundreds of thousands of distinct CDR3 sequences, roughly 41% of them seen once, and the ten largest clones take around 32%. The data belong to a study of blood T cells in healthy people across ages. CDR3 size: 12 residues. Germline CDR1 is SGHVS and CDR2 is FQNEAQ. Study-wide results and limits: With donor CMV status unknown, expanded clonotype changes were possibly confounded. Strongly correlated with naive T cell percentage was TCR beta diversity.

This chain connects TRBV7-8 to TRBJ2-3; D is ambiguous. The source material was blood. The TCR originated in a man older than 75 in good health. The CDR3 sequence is CASSLRTDTRYF. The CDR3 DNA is TGTGCCAGCAGCCTACGCACAGATACGCGGTATTTT.